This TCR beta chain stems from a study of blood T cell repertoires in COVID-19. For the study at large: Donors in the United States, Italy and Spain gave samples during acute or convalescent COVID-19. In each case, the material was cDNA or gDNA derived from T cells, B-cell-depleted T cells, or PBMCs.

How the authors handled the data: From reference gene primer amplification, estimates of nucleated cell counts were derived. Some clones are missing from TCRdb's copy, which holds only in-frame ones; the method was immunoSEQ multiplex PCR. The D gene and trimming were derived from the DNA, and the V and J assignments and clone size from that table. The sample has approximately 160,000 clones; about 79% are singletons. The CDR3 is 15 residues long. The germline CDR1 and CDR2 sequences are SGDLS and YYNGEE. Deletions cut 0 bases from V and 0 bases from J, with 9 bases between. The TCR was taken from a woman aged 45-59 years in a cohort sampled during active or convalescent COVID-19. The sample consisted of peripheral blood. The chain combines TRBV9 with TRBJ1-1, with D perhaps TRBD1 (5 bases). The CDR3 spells CASSVGPTVNTEAFF. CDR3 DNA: TGTGCCAGCAGCGTAGGTCCGACAGTGAACACTGAAGCTTTCTTT.